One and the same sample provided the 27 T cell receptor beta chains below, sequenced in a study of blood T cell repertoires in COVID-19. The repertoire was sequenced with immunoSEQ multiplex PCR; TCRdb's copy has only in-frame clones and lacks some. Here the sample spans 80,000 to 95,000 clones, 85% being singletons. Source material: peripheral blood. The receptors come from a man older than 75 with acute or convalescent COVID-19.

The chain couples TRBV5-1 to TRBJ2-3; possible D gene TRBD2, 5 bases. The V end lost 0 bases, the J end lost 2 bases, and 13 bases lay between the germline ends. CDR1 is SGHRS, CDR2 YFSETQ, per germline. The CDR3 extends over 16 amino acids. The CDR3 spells CASSLGTGILTDTQYF. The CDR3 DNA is TGCGCCAGCAGCTTGGGTACCGGGATCCTCACAGATACGCAGTATTTT.

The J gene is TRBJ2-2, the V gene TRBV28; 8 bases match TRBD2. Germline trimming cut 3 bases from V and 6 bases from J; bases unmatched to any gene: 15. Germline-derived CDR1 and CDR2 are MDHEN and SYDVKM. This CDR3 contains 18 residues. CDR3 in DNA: TGTGCCAGCAGTTTCGGGGTATTGGCGGGAGGTGGTTCCGGGGAGCTGTTTTTT. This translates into CASSFGVLAGGGSGELFF.

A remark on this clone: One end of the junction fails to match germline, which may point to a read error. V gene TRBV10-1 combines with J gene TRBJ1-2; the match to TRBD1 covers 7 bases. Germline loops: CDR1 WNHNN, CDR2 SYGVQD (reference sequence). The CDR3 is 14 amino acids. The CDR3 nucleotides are TGCGCCAGCAGTGATGACAGGGTTCAGCGGTCTTATCCCTTC. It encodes CASSDDRVQRSYPF.

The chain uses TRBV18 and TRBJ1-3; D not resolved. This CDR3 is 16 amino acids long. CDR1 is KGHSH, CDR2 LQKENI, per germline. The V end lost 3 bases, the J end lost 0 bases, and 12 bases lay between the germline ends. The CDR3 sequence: CASSPSQPLSGNTIYF. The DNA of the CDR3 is TGTGCCAGCTCACCCTCACAGCCGCTCTCTGGAAACACCATATATTTT. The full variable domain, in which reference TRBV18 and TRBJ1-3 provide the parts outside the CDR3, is NAGVMQNPRHLVRRRGQEARLRCSPMKGHSHVYWYRQLPEEGLKFMVYLQKENIIDESGMPKERFSAEFPKEGPSILRIQQVVRGDSAAYFCASSPSQPLSGNTIYFGEGSWLTVV.

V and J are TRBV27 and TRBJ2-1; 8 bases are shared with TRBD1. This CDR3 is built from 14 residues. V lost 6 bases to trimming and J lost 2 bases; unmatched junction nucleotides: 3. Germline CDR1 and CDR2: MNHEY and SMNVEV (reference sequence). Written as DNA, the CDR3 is TGTGCCAGCAGCCCAGGGGGCCCCTACAATGAGCAGTTCTTC. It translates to CASSPGGPYNEQFF.

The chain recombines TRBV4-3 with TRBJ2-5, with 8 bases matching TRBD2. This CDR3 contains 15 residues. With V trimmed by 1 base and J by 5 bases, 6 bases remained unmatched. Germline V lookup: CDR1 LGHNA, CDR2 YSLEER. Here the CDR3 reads CASSQAGGVQETQYF. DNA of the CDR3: TGCGCCAGCAGCCAAGCGGGAGGGGTTCAGGAGACCCAGTACTTC.

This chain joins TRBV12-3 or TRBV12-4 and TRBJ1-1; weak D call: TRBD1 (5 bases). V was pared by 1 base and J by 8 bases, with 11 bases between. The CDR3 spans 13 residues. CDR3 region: CASSLVQGYEAFF. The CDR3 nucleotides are TGTGCCAGCAGTTTAGTCCAGGGCTACGAAGCTTTCTTT.

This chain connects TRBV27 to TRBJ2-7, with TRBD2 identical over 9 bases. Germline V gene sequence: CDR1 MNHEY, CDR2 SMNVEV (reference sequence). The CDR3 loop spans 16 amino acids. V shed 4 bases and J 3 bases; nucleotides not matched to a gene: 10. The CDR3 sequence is CASSSPGGLASYEQYF. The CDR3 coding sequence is TGTGCCAGCAGTTCTCCTGGGGGACTAGCAAGCTACGAGCAGTACTTC.

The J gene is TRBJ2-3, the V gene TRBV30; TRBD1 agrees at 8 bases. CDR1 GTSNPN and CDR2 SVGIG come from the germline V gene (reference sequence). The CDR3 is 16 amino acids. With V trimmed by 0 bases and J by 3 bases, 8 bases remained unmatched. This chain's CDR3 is CAWSVQGAVGTDTQYF. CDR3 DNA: TGTGCCTGGAGTGTCCAGGGGGCTGTCGGGACAGATACGCAGTATTTT.

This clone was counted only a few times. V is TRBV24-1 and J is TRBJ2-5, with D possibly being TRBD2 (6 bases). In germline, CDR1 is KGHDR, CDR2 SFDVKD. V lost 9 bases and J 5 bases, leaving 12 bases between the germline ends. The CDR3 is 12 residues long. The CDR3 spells CATGSGEETQYF. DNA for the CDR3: TGTGCCACCGGGTCGGGAGAGGAGACCCAGTACTTC.

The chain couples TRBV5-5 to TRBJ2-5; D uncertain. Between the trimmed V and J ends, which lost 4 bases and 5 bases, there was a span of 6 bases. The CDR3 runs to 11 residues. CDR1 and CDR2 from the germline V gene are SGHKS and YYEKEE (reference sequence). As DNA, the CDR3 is TGTGCCAGCAGCACCAGGGAGACCCAGTACTTC. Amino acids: CASSTRETQYF.

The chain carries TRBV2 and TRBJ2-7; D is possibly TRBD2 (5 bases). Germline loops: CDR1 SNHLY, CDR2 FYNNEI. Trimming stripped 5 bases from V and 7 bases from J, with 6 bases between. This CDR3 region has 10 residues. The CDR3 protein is CASSRGEQYF. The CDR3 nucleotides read TGTGCCAGCAGTAGAGGGGAGCAGTACTTC.

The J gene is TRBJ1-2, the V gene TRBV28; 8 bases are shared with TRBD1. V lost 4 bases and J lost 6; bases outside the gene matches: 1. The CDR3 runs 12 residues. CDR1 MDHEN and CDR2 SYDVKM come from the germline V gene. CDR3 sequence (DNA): TGTGCCAGCAGTTCAGGGGGCAATGGCTACACCTTC. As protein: CASSSGGNGYTF.

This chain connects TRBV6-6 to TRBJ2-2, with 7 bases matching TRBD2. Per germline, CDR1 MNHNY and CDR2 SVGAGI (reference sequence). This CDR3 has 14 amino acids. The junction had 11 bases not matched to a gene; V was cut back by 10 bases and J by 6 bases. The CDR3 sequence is CATLGGGGAGELFF. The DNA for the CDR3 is TGTGCCACCCTGGGCGGGGGAGGGGCCGGGGAGCTGTTTTTT.

This CDR3 is CASSHQGAYSGNTIYF. CDR3 nucleotide sequence: TGTGCCAGCAGTCATCAAGGGGCGTACTCTGGAAACACCATATATTTT. V gene TRBV6-2 or TRBV6-3 combines with J gene TRBJ1-3; D may be TRBD1 (5 bases). V lost 5 bases and J lost 0, with 14 bases in between. The CDR3 contains 16 residues. From germline, CDR1 is MNHEY and CDR2 SVGEGT.

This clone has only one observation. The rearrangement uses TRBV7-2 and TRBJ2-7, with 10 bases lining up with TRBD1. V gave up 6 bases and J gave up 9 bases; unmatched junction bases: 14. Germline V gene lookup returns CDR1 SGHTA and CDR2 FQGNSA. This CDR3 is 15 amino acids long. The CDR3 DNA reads TGTGCCAGCAGACCTCTGGACAGGGGGTTTACTAGGCAGTACTTC. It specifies CASRPLDRGFTRQYF.

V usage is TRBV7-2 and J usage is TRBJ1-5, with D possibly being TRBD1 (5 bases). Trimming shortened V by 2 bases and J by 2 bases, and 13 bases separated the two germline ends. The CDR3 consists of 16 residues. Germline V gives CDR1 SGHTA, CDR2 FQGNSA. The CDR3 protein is CASSLLDSWGNQPQHF. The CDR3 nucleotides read TGTGCCAGCAGCTTACTCGACAGCTGGGGCAATCAGCCCCAGCATTTT.

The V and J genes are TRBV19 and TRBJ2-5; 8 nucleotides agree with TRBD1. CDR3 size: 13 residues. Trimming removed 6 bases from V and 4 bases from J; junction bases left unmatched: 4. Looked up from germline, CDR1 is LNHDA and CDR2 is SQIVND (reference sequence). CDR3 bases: TGTGCCAGTAGGGACAGGGTGGTAGAGACCCAGTACTTC. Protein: CASRDRVVETQYF. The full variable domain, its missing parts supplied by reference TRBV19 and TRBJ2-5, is DGGITQSPKYLFRKEGQNVTLSCEQNLNHDAMYWYRQDPGQGLRLIYYSQIVNDFQKGDIAEGYSVSREKKESFPLTVTSAQKNPTAFYLCASRDRVVETQYFGPGTRLLVL.

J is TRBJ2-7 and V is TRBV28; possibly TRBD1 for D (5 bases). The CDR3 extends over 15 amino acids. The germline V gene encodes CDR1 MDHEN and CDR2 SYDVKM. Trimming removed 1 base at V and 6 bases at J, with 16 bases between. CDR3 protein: CASSLYPGISGEQYF. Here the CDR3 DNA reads TGTGCCAGCAGTTTATATCCAGGGATATCAGGCGAGCAGTACTTC.

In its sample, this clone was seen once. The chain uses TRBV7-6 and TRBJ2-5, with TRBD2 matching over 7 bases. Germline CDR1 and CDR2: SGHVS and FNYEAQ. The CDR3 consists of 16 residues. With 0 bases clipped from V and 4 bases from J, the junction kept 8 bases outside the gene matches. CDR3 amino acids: CASSLARGLVGETQYF. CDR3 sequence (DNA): TGTGCCAGCAGCTTAGCGCGCGGACTAGTTGGAGAGACCCAGTACTTC.

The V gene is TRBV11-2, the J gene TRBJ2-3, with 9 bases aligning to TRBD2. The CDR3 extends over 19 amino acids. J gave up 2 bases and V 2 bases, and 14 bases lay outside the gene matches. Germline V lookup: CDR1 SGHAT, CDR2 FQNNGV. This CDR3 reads CASSLWGREGPKHTDTQYF. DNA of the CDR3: TGTGCCAGCAGCTTATGGGGGCGGGAGGGCCCAAAACACACAGATACGCAGTATTTT.

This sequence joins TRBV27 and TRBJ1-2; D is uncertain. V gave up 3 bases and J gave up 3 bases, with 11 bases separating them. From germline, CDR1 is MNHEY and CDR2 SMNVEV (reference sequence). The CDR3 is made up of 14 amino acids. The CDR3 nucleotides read TGTGCCAGCAGTTTCCTAGACGGTTACTATGGCTACACCTTC. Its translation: CASSFLDGYYGYTF.

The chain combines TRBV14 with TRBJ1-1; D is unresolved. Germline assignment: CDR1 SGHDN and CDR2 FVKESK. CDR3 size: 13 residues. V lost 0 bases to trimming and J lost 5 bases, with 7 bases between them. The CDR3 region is CASSQDRLTEAFF. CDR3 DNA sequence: TGTGCCAGCAGCCAAGATCGTTTAACTGAAGCTTTCTTT.

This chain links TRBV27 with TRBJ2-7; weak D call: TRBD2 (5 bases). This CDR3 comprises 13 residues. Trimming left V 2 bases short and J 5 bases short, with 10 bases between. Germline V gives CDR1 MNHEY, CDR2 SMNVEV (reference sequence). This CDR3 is CASSLNGVDEQYF. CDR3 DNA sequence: TGTGCCAGCAGTTTAAACGGGGTCGACGAGCAGTACTTC.

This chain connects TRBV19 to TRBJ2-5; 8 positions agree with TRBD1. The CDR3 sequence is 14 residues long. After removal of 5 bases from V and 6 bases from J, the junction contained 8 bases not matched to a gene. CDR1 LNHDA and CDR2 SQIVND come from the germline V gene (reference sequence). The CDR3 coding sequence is TGTGCCAGTAGTGGAAGGACAGGGAAAAAGACCCAGTACTTC. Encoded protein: CASSGRTGKKTQYF. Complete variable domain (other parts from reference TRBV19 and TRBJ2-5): DGGITQSPKYLFRKEGQNVTLSCEQNLNHDAMYWYRQDPGQGLRLIYYSQIVNDFQKGDIAEGYSVSREKKESFPLTVTSAQKNPTAFYLCASSGRTGKKTQYFGPGTRLLVL.

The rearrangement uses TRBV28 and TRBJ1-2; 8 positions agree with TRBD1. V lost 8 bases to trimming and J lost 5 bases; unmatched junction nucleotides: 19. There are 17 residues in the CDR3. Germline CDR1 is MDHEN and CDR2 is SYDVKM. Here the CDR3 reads CASRRPGGTRTTYGYTF. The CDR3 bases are TGTGCCAGCCGCCGGCCAGGGGGCACAAGAACAACTTATGGCTACACCTTC.

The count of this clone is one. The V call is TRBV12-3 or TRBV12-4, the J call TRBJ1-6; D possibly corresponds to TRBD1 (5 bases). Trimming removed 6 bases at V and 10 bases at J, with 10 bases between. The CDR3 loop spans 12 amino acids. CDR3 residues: CASSGGSSPLHF. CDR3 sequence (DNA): TGTGCCAGCAGCGGGGGTTCCTCACCCCTCCACTTT.